The 16 T cell receptor beta chains given below trace back to one sample, sequenced in a study of T-cell reconstitution after alpha-beta-depleted transplantation in children. Molecular barcoding with unique molecular identifiers was used for the TCRbeta library. TCRdb re-called the PCR reads with MiXCR, one entry per CDR3 protein. The sample includes more than 85,000 distinct CDR3 sequences, 5% to 6% of them seen just once. Specimen: PBMCs, mostly from graft donor cells, collected 60 days after TCRalphabeta/CD19-depleted stem cell transplant. These receptors were collected from a female patient between 2 and 15 years old who had a stem cell transplant for Fanconi anemia, so the T cells may come from the graft donor.

V and J are TRBV12-3 or TRBV12-4 and TRBJ2-3; 7 nucleotides match TRBD2. Trimming removed 2 bases from V and 14 bases from J; junction bases left unmatched: 16. This CDR3 spans 15 amino acids. The CDR3: CASSLRSSGGFRRYF. The CDR3 DNA follows: TGTGCCAGCAGTTTACGGTCTAGCGGCGGGTTTCGCAGGTATTTT.

This clonotype was found many times. Here the CDR3 DNA reads TGCAGTGCGGACGGACTAGCGGGGGATCGGACCGCAGATACGCAGTATTTT. The encoded protein is CSADGLAGDRTADTQYF. The chain combines TRBV20-1 with TRBJ2-3; 13 bases agree with TRBD2. Per germline, CDR1 DFQATT and CDR2 SNEGSKA (reference sequence). The J segment lost 4 bases and the V segment lost 6 bases, leaving 13 bases of the junction unmatched. The CDR3 loop spans 17 amino acids.

This clonotype was observed at least ten times. The V and J genes are TRBV5-1 and TRBJ2-7; D not certain. There are 14 residues in the CDR3. V lost 2 bases and J 2 bases, leaving 11 bases between the germline ends. Germline V gene lookup returns CDR1 SGHRS and CDR2 YFSETQ. The CDR3 here is CASSFWSVTYEQYF. CDR3 DNA: TGCGCCAGCAGCTTTTGGTCGGTTACCTACGAGCAGTACTTC. Full variable domain (missing parts from reference TRBV5-1 and TRBJ2-7): KAGVTQTPRYLIKTRGQQVTLSCSPISGHRSVSWYQQTPGQGLQFLFEYFSETQRNKGNFPGRFSGRQFSNSRSEMNVSTLELGDSALYLCASSFWSVTYEQYFGPGTRLTVT.

This clonotype was recorded many times. The V call is TRBV9, the J call TRBJ2-2; TRBD1 agrees at 11 bases. J lost 0 bases, V lost 4 bases, and 5 bases had no gene match. This CDR3 is built from 17 residues. Germline assignment: CDR1 SGDLS and CDR2 YYNGEE. CDR3 residues: CASSSPGQGANTGELFF. The CDR3 bases are TGTGCCAGCAGCTCCCCGGGACAGGGGGCGAACACCGGGGAGCTGTTTTTT.

This clonotype was counted only a few times. The V call is TRBV20-1, the J call TRBJ2-7; 11 bases agree with TRBD2. CDR3 length equals 14 residues. Germline V gene data show CDR1 as DFQATT and CDR2 as SNEGSKA (reference sequence). The ends lost 5 bases at V and 3 bases at J; junction bases unmatched: 6. The CDR3 DNA sequence: TGCAGTGCTCCCCGACTAGCGGGGCTCTACGAGCAGTACTTC. Its translation is CSAPRLAGLYEQYF.

The DNA of the CDR3 is TGTGCCTGGGCTAGATATACTAACACCGGGGAGCTGTTTTTT. The encoded protein is CAWARYTNTGELFF. The chain employs TRBV30 and TRBJ2-2; D not resolved. The CDR3 runs 14 residues. With 5 bases removed from V and 2 bases from J, the gap between germline ends came to 12 bases. Germline V CDR1 and CDR2: GTSNPN, SVGIG (reference sequence).

The chain uses TRBV7-2 and TRBJ2-7; 8 bases are a match to TRBD2. Unmatched junction bases numbered 7, after V lost 1 base and J lost 2 bases. This CDR3 is built from 16 residues. Germline V gene sequence: CDR1 SGHTA, CDR2 FQGNSA. The CDR3 spells CASSLEPGGPAYEQYF. The CDR3 nucleotides read TGTGCCAGCAGCTTAGAGCCGGGGGGGCCCGCCTACGAGCAGTACTTC.

This clonotype has just a few counts. The chain recombines TRBV6-1 with TRBJ2-2; maybe TRBD2 (6 bases). V gave up 6 bases and J gave up 4 bases, with 12 bases separating them. The CDR3 is 14 residues long. CDR1 and CDR2 from the germline V gene are MNHNS and SASEGT. The CDR3 nucleotides are TGTGCCAGCAGGGATCTAGCGCGCACCGGGGAGCTGTTTTTT. Its translation: CASRDLARTGELFF.

The chain couples TRBV7-3 to TRBJ2-1; the D gene could be TRBD1 or TRBD2 (5 bases each). This CDR3 has 15 amino acids. Germline V gives CDR1 SGHTA, CDR2 FQGTGA. The ends were cut back, 3 bases at V and 8 bases at J, with 17 bases in the middle. CDR3 loop: CASSFGTTNRDEQFF. CDR3 bases: TGTGCCAGCAGCTTCGGGACCACCAATCGGGATGAGCAGTTCTTC. The entire variable domain, with the rest obtained from reference TRBV7-3 and TRBJ2-1, is as follows: GAGVSQTPSNKVTEKGKYVELRCDPISGHTALYWYRQSLGQGPEFLIYFQGTGAADDSGLPNDRFFAVRPEGSVSTLKIQRTERGDSAVYLCASSFGTTNRDEQFFGPGTRLTVL.

In its sample, this clonotype was seen many times. J is TRBJ2-5 and V is TRBV28; D call uncertain. CDR3 length: 13 residues. CDR1 MDHEN and CDR2 SYDVKM come from the germline V gene. V was clipped by 3 bases and J by 1 base, with 6 bases between them. The CDR3 sequence is CASSLVPQETQYF. For the CDR3, the DNA is TGTGCCAGCAGTTTGGTGCCCCAAGAGACCCAGTACTTC. Full variable domain (remainder filled in from reference TRBV28 and TRBJ2-5): DVKVTQSSRYLVKRTGEKVFLECVQDMDHENMFWYRQDPGLGLRLIYFSYDVKMKEKGDIPEGYSVSREKKERFSLILESASTNQTSMYLCASSLVPQETQYFGPGTRLLVL.

This clonotype was seen many times. The chain links TRBV5-1 to TRBJ1-2, with D unclear. CDR3 length: 13 amino acids. From germline, CDR1 is SGHRS and CDR2 YFSETQ. The ends were cut back, 0 bases at V and 1 base at J, with 4 bases in the middle. The CDR3 coding sequence is TGCGCCAGCAGCTTGGGGTTTAACTATGGCTACACCTTC. Protein: CASSLGFNYGYTF.

The genes are TRBV10-3 and TRBJ1-1; 7 positions match TRBD1. The germline V gene encodes CDR1 ENHRY and CDR2 SYGVKD. J gave up 10 bases and V 6 bases, and 5 bases lay outside the gene matches. The CDR3 has 11 amino acids. The CDR3 protein is CAIRGTAAAFF. CDR3 coding DNA: TGTGCCATCAGGGGGACAGCGGCAGCTTTCTTT.

The chain carries TRBV6-5 and TRBJ2-2; tentative D call: TRBD1 (5 bases). The V gene lost 10 bases and the J gene lost 4 bases, with 10 bases spanning the gap. CDR1 is MNHEY, CDR2 SVGAGI, per germline. The CDR3 runs to 12 residues. The CDR3 sequence is CATRRGTGELFF. The CDR3, as DNA: TGTGCCACCAGAAGGGGCACCGGGGAGCTGTTTTTT.

This clonotype was detected many times. The chain is built from TRBV3-1 and TRBJ2-5; D is uncertain. Germline lookup yields CDR1 LGHDT and CDR2 YNNKEL (reference sequence). V lost 1 base, J lost 5 bases, and 8 bases lay in between. The CDR3 length is 13 residues. The CDR3 nucleotides read TGTGCCAGCAGCCAAGTCTGGATGGAGACCCAGTACTTC. Its translation is CASSQVWMETQYF.

There are a few counts of this clonotype. The CDR3 sequence: CASGPPGLAGGSYNEQFF. The CDR3 bases are TGTGCCAGCGGCCCCCCGGGACTAGCGGGGGGCTCATACAATGAGCAGTTCTTC. V usage is TRBV5-6 and J usage is TRBJ2-1; 15 bases match TRBD2. Germline lookup yields CDR1 SGHDT and CDR2 YYEEEE. This CDR3 has 18 residues. The V and J ends lost 7 bases and 4 bases, in that order; junction bases with no gene match: 12.

In this sample, this clonotype turned up many times. This chain links TRBV6-1 with TRBJ2-7, with D perhaps matching TRBD1 (5 bases). CDR1 and CDR2 from the germline V gene are MNHNS and SASEGT. Trimming left V 7 bases short and J 1 base short, with 8 bases between. This CDR3 has 12 amino acids. DNA of the CDR3: TGTGCCAGCATGACAGTATCCTACGAGCAGTACTTC. As protein: CASMTVSYEQYF.